This T cell receptor beta chain was obtained from a study of T cell responses to AZD1222 COVID-19 vaccine. Findings and limits, study-wide: Donors were chiefly white British, with a greater number of females, and clonal diversity was perhaps underestimated.

Libraries were prepared by immunoSEQ multiplex PCR; TCRdb keeps only in-frame clonotypes and omits some of them. The data show some 200,000 clones, approximately 91% seen once. Concerning this clone: The antigen remains undetermined.

Looked up from germline, CDR1 is SGHNT and CDR2 is YENEEA. V shed 5 bases, J shed 6 bases, and the junction held 7 bases outside the gene matches. This CDR3 is built from 16 residues. This sequence joins TRBV11-3 and TRBJ2-1; 13 bases are a match to TRBD2. This clonotype was obtained from an adult in good health. The material sequenced was peripheral blood, taken on day 0 of AZD1222 vaccination. The CDR3 loop reads CASSNGLAGEANEQFF. DNA of the CDR3: TGTGCCAGCAGCAATGGACTAGCGGGAGAGGCCAATGAGCAGTTCTTC.